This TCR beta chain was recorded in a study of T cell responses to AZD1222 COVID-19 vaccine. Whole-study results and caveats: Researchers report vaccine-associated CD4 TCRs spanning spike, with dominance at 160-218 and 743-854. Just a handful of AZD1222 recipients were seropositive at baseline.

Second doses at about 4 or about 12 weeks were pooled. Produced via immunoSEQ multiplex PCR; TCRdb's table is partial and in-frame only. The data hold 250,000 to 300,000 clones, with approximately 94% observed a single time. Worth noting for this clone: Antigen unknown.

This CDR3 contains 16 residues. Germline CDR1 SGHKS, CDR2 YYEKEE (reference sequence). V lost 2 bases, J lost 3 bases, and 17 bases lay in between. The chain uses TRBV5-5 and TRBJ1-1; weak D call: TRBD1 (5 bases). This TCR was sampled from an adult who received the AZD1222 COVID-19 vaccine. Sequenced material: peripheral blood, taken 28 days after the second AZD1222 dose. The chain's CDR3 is CASSFQGAGLDTEAFF. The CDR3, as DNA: TGTGCCAGCAGCTTCCAAGGGGCAGGGTTGGACACTGAAGCTTTCTTT.